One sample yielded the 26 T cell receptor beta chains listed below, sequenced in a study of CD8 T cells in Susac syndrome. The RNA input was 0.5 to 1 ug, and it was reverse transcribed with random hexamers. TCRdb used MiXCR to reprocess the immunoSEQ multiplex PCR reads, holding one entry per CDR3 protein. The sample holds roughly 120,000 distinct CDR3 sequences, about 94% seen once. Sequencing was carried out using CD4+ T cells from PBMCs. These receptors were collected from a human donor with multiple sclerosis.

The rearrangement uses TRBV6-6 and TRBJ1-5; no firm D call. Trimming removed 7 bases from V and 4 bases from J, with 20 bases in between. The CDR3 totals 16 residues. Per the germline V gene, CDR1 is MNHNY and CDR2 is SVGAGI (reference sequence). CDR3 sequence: CASTLQGSGNNQPQHF. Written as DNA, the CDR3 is TGTGCCAGCACCTTACAAGGGAGTGGGAATAATCAGCCCCAGCATTTT.

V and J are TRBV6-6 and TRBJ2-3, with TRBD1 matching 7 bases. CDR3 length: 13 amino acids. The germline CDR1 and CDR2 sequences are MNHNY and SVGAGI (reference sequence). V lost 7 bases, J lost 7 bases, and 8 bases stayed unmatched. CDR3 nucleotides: TGTGCCAGCATTCCAACAGGGGAAAATACGCAGTATTTT. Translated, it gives CASIPTGENTQYF.

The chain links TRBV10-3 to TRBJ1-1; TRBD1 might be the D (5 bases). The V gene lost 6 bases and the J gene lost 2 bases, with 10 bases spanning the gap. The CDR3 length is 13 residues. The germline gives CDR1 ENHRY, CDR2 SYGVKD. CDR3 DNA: TGTGCCATCAGCGGGACTTCCAACACTGAAGCTTTCTTT. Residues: CAISGTSNTEAFF.

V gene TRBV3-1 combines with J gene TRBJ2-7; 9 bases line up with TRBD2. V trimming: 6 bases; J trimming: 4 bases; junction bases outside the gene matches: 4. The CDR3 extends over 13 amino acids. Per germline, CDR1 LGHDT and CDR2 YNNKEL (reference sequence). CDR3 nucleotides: TGTGCCAGCAGGGGGACTAGCAGATACGAGCAGTACTTC. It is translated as CASRGTSRYEQYF.

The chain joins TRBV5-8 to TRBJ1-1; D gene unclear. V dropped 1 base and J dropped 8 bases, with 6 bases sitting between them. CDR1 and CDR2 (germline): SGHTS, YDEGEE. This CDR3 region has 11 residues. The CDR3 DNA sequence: TGTGCCAGCAGCTTGAGGCGCGAAGCTTTCTTT. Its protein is CASSLRREAFF.

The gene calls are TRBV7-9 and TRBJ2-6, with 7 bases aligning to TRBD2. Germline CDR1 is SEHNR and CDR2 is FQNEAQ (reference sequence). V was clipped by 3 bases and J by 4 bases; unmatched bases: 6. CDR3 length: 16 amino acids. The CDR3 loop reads CASSLAGGLGANVLTF. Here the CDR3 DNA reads TGTGCCAGCAGCTTGGCCGGGGGGTTGGGGGCCAACGTCCTGACTTTC.

The CDR3 DNA is TGTGCCAGCAGCGTAGCGGGAACTCATGGCTACACCTTC. This translates into CASSVAGTHGYTF. The chain combines TRBV9 with TRBJ1-2; no definite D call. V lost 0 bases, J lost 6 bases, and 9 bases lay in between. The CDR3 spans 13 residues. In germline, CDR1 is SGDLS, CDR2 YYNGEE.

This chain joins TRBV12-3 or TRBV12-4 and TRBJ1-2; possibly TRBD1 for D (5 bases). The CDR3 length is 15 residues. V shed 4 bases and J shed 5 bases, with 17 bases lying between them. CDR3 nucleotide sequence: TGTGCCAGCAGTTCGACGGCAGGGATACTATATGGCTACACCTTC. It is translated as CASSSTAGILYGYTF.

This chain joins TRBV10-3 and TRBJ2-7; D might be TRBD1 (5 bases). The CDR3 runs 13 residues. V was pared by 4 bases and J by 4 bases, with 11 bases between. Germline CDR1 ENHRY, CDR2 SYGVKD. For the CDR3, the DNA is TGTGCCATCAGTGTGGGGCTGTTTTACGAGCAGTACTTC. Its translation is CAISVGLFYEQYF.

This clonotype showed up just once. CDR3 in amino acids: CAWSGDQNEKLFF. Here the CDR3 DNA reads TGTGCCTGGAGTGGGGACCAAAATGAAAAACTGTTTTTT. V usage is TRBV30 and J usage is TRBJ1-4; D might be TRBD1 (5 bases). Per the germline V gene, CDR1 is GTSNPN and CDR2 is SVGIG (reference sequence). Between the trimmed V and J ends, which lost 1 base and 5 bases, there was a span of 8 bases. CDR3 length: 13 residues.

CDR3 coding DNA: TGTGCCAGCAGCCATTCGACAGAGGCCTATGGCTACACCTTC. Protein: CASSHSTEAYGYTF. The chain has TRBV3-1 and TRBJ1-2; a possible D gene is TRBD1 (5 bases). CDR1 is LGHDT, CDR2 YNNKEL, per germline (reference sequence). The CDR3 has 14 amino acids. V was pared by 3 bases and J by 4 bases, with 12 bases between.

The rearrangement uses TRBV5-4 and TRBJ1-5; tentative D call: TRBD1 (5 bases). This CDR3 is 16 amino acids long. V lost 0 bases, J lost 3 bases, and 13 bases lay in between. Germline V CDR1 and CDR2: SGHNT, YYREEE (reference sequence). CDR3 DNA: TGTGCCAGCAGCTTGGTACCGGGGGATTACAATCAGCCCCAGCATTTT. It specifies CASSLVPGDYNQPQHF.

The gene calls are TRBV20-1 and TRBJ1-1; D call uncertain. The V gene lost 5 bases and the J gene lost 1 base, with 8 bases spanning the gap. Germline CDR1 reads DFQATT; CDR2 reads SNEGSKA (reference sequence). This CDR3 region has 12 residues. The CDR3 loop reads CSAPDQNTEAFF. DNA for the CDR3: TGCAGTGCTCCGGATCAGAACACTGAAGCTTTCTTT.

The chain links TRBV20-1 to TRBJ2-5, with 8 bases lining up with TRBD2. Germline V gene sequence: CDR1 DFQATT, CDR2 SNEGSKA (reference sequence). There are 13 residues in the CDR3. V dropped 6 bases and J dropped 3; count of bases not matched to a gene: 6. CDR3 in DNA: TGCAGTGCCTTAAAAGCGGGAGAAGAGACCCAGTACTTC. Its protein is CSALKAGEETQYF.

CDR3 sequence: CASSSGFSAFF. The CDR3 DNA sequence: TGTGCCAGCAGCTCAGGGTTTAGTGCTTTCTTT. The chain combines TRBV6-6 with TRBJ1-1; D perhaps matches TRBD1 (5 bases). The V end was cut by 6 bases, the J end by 11 bases, with 13 bases between. Germline values: CDR1 MNHNY, CDR2 SVGAGI (reference sequence). CDR3 size: 11 residues.

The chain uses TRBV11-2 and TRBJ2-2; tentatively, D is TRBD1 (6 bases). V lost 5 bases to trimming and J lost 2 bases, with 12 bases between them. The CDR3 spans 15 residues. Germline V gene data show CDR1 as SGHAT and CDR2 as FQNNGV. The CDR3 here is CASSPRTVNTGELFF. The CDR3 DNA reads TGTGCCAGCAGCCCCAGGACAGTAAACACCGGGGAGCTGTTTTTT.

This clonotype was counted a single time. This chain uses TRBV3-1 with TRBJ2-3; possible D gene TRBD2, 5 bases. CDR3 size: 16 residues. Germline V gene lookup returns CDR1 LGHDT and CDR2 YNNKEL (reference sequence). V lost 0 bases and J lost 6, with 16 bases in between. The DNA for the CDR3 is TGTGCCAGCAGCCAAGATCCCGGCGGGTACATGGATACGCAGTATTTT. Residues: CASSQDPGGYMDTQYF.

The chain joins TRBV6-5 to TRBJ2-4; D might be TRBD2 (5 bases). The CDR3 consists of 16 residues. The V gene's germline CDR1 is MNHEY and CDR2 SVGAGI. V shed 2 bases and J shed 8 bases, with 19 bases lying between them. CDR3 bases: TGTGCCAGCAGTTACCTCCCGACACTAGAAAAGGACATTCAGTACTTC. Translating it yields CASSYLPTLEKDIQYF.

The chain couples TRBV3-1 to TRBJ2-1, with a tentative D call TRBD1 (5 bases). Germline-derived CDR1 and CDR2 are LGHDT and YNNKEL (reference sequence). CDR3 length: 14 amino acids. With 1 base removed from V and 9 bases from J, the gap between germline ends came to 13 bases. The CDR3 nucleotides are TGTGCCAGCAGCCAAGGAGACCAGGGTCGTGAGCAGTTCTTC. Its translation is CASSQGDQGREQFF.

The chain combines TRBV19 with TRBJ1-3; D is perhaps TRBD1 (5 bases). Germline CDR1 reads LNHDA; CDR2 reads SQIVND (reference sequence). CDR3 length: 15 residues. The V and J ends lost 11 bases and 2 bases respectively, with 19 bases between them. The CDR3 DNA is TGTGCCGGGACGTCAGGGCGTAAAGCTGGAAACACCATATATTTT. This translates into CAGTSGRKAGNTIYF.

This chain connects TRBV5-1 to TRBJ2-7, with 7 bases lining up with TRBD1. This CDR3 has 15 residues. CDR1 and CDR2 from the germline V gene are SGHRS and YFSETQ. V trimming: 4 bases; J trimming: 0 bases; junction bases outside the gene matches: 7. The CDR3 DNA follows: TGCGCCAGCAGCATAGGGGACAGCAGCTCCTACGAGCAGTACTTC. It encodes CASSIGDSSSYEQYF.

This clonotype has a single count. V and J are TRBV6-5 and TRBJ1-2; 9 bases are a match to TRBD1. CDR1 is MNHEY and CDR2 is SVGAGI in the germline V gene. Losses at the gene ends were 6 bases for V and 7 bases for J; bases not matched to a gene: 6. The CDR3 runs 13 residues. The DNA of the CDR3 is TGTGCCAGCAGCCCGGACAGGGGCACTGGCTACACCTTC. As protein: CASSPDRGTGYTF.

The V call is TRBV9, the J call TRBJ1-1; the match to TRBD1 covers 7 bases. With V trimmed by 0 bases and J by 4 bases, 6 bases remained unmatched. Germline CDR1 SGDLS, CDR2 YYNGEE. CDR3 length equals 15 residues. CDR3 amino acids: CASSVVVRGFTEAFF. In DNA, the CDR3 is TGTGCCAGCAGCGTAGTGGTCAGGGGGTTCACTGAAGCTTTCTTT.

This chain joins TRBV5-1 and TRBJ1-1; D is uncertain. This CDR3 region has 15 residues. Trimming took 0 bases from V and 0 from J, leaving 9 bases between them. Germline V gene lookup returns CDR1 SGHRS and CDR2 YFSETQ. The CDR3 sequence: CASSLDGVLNTEAFF. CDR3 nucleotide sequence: TGCGCCAGCAGCTTGGACGGCGTTTTGAACACTGAAGCTTTCTTT.

DNA for the CDR3: TGTGCCAGCAGTGTCGGAATCCAAGAGACCCAGTACTTC. It codes for CASSVGIQETQYF. The chain employs TRBV25-1 and TRBJ2-5; D unresolved. V dropped 4 bases and J dropped 1 base, with 7 bases sitting between them. The CDR3 has 13 amino acids. Germline V gene lookup returns CDR1 MGHDK and CDR2 SYGVNS.

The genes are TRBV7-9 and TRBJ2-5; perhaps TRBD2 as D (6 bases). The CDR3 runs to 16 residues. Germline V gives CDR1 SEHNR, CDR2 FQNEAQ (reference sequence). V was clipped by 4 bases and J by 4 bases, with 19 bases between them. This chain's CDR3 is CASSSPGLPSGETQYF. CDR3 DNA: TGTGCCAGCAGCTCTCCGGGACTCCCTTCTGGAGAGACCCAGTACTTC.